This entry is about one T cell receptor beta chain. Its antigen is unidentified. The sample comes from a study of cytomegalovirus exposure and HLA in healthy donors. PCR involved 60 Vbeta and 13 Jbeta primers. Measured with immunoSEQ multiplex PCR; TCRdb has only the in-frame clones, and not every one. The sample has under 150,000 clones; over 65% are singletons. Study results and limitations: For TCR beta chains, V- and J-gene trimming was later linked to a missense DCLRE1C variant.

Germline CDR1 is SGHRS and CDR2 is YFSETQ. The CDR3 loop spans 16 amino acids. V was pared by 1 base and J by 5 bases, with 10 bases of the junction left unmatched. Sequences were obtained from PBMCs. The gene calls are TRBV5-1 and TRBJ2-5; TRBD2 matches 8 bases. The source is a woman in her thirties or forties in good health and CMV-seropositive. The CDR3 coding sequence is TGCGCCAGCAGCTTGAGGGGGACGGGACTAGTGGAGACCCAGTACTTC. This encodes CASSLRGTGLVETQYF.